This TCR beta chain was obtained from a study of spatial heterogeneity in lung cancer. This clonotype was detected many times. CDR3 length: 11 amino acids. CDR1 is KGHSH and CDR2 is LQKENI in the germline V gene. The V and J ends lost 4 bases and 4 bases respectively, with 3 bases between them. TCRdb recomputed calls from the 5' RACE reads with MiXCR, one row per CDR3 protein. The profile shows roughly 40,000 distinct CDR3 sequences, approximately 6.5% of them singletons. Time point denoted: sample taken at primary tumor resection. Whole RNA from tumor, nontumor lung or frozen PBMC was sequenced unsorted.

The receptor was isolated from a female donor with early-stage non-small cell lung cancer. The chain is built from TRBV18 and TRBJ2-3; D gene unclear. Sequences were derived from PBMCs, sampled at surgery. For the CDR3, the DNA is TGTGCCAGCTCACGGGCAGATACGCAGTATTTT. As protein: CASSRADTQYF. The full variable domain, rest sourced from reference TRBV18 and TRBJ2-3, is NAGVMQNPRHLVRRRGQEARLRCSPMKGHSHVYWYRQLPEEGLKFMVYLQKENIIDESGMPKERFSAEFPKEGPSILRIQQVVRGDSAAYFCASSRADTQYFGPGTRLTVL.